These 24 T cell receptor beta chains originate from one sample sequenced in a study of T-cell memory formation after mild COVID-19. In TCRdb, the 5' RACE reads were re-called with MiXCR into one record per CDR3 protein. The sample consists of 580,000 or so distinct CDR3 sequences, 17% of them appearing once. The sample was PBMCs or a T cell subset sorted from them (not recorded which). These receptors all come from an adult woman who had mild COVID-19 (a few samples of this study predate the infection). Cell type and time point are not known.

This clonotype showed up just a few times. The rearrangement uses TRBV4-1 and TRBJ2-1; D tentatively reads TRBD1 or TRBD2 (5 bases each). Germline assignment: CDR1 MGHRA and CDR2 YSYEKL. V lost 5 bases to trimming and J lost 12 bases, with 11 bases between them. The CDR3 runs 11 residues. CDR3 sequence: CASSNGGGQFF. CDR3 DNA: TGCGCCAGCAGCAATGGGGGTGGGCAGTTCTTC.

The chain has TRBV29-1 and TRBJ2-1; 7 bases align to TRBD1. The junction had 5 bases not matched to a gene; V was cut back by 5 bases and J by 10 bases. Germline lookup yields CDR1 SQVTM and CDR2 ANQGSEA. CDR3 length: 11 residues. The CDR3, as DNA: TGCAGCGTTACAGGGGTGGACGAGCAGTTCTTC. Translation gives CSVTGVDEQFF.

This chain connects TRBV29-1 to TRBJ2-5; 7 nucleotides match TRBD2. The CDR3 has 13 amino acids. CDR1 is SQVTM and CDR2 is ANQGSEA in the germline V gene. With 7 bases clipped from V and 3 bases from J, the junction kept 8 bases outside the gene matches. The CDR3 bases are TGCAGCGCCTCAGCGGGGCCTAAAGAGACCCAGTACTTC. Encoded protein: CSASAGPKETQYF.

The chain combines TRBV7-9 with TRBJ1-4; D gene unclear. The V gene's germline CDR1 is SEHNR and CDR2 FQNEAQ (reference sequence). This CDR3 contains 14 residues. The V end was cut by 2 bases, the J end by 8 bases, with 12 bases between. CDR3 DNA sequence: TGTGCCAGCAGCTTATCCGCCGCGGAAGAAAAACTGTTTTTT. It codes for CASSLSAAEEKLFF.

V usage is TRBV6-2 or TRBV6-3 and J usage is TRBJ2-1; D is undetermined. The V gene lost 5 bases and the J gene lost 8 bases, with 10 bases spanning the gap. Germline CDR1 is MNHEY and CDR2 is SVGEGT. CDR3 length: 12 residues. CDR3 residues: CASSRDGDEQFF. Written as DNA, the CDR3 is TGTGCCAGCAGTCGCGACGGAGATGAGCAGTTCTTC.

The V call is TRBV7-9, the J call TRBJ2-3, with D perhaps TRBD2 (5 bases). The V end was cut by 3 bases, the J end by 5 bases, with 9 bases between. The CDR3 runs to 13 residues. Per the germline V gene, CDR1 is SEHNR and CDR2 is FQNEAQ (reference sequence). The CDR3 loop is CASSLDSQDTQYF. CDR3 in DNA: TGTGCCAGCAGCTTGGACTCCCAAGATACGCAGTATTTT.

The table lists this clonotype with a few counts. The chain couples TRBV7-3 to TRBJ2-5; unclear D gene. The ends were cut back, 3 bases at V and 4 bases at J, with 9 bases in the middle. CDR1 and CDR2 (germline): SGHTA, FQGTGA. The CDR3 contains 13 residues. The CDR3 DNA is TGTGCCAGCAGCTTTGGCCCCTCAGAGACCCAGTACTTC. Protein product: CASSFGPSETQYF.

This clonotype has a handful of counts. The genes are TRBV20-1 and TRBJ1-1; 8 nucleotides match TRBD1. The CDR3 runs 12 residues. J was trimmed by 4 bases and V by 3 bases; bases with no gene match: 1. Per the germline V gene, CDR1 is DFQATT and CDR2 is SNEGSKA (reference sequence). CDR3 protein: CSARDRVTEAFF. The CDR3 nucleotides read TGCAGTGCTAGGGACAGGGTCACTGAAGCTTTCTTT.

This clonotype has just a few counts. This chain uses TRBV11-3 with TRBJ2-1; the match to TRBD2 covers 10 bases. CDR3 length equals 19 residues. The germline V gene has CDR1 SGHNT and CDR2 YENEEA. Losses at the gene ends were 1 base for V and 0 bases for J; bases not matched to a gene: 9. The CDR3 is CASSLGPRSGRASYNEQFF. CDR3 sequence (DNA): TGTGCCAGCAGCTTAGGACCCCGGAGCGGGAGGGCCTCCTACAATGAGCAGTTCTTC.

This clonotype was recorded a few times. This chain links TRBV29-1 with TRBJ1-1; D remains unclear. With 1 base removed from V and 0 bases from J, the gap between germline ends came to 6 bases. CDR3 size: 13 residues. CDR1 is SQVTM, CDR2 ANQGSEA, per germline. The CDR3 bases are TGCAGCGTTGAAGTCAGTATGAACACTGAAGCTTTCTTT. It codes for CSVEVSMNTEAFF.

This clonotype was counted a few times. The V gene is TRBV15, the J gene TRBJ2-2; D call uncertain. The ends were cut back, 2 bases at V and 6 bases at J, with 7 bases in the middle. Germline loops: CDR1 LNHNV, CDR2 YYDKDF (reference sequence). The CDR3 extends over 13 amino acids. This CDR3 is CATSRPIAGELFF. In nucleotides, the CDR3 is TGTGCCACCAGCAGACCAATAGCCGGGGAGCTGTTTTTT. Full variable domain (remainder filled in from reference TRBV15 and TRBJ2-2): DAMVIQNPRYQVTQFGKPVTLSCSQTLNHNVMYWYQQKSSQAPKLLFHYYDKDFNNEADTPDNFQSRRPNTSFCFLDIRSPGLGDTAMYLCATSRPIAGELFFGEGSRLTVL.

This clonotype was seen only a few times. The V and J genes are TRBV12-3 or TRBV12-4 and TRBJ1-5, with no clear D. V was clipped by 6 bases and J by 3 bases, with 9 bases between them. CDR3 length: 13 residues. CDR3 protein: CASRSGLNQPQHF. DNA for the CDR3: TGTGCCAGCAGGTCGGGCCTCAATCAGCCCCAGCATTTT.

The V gene is TRBV7-8, the J gene TRBJ1-1, with 8 bases that match TRBD1. J was trimmed by 4 bases and V by 5 bases; bases with no gene match: 9. The germline V gene encodes CDR1 SGHVS and CDR2 FQNEAQ. This CDR3 comprises 15 residues. The CDR3 DNA sequence: TGTGCCAGCAGCGTCGGACAGGGAAGGGGCACTGAAGCTTTCTTT. It yields the protein CASSVGQGRGTEAFF.

The chain employs TRBV7-9 and TRBJ2-7; the D is unclear. This CDR3 is built from 18 residues. Germline V gene sequence: CDR1 SEHNR, CDR2 FQNEAQ (reference sequence). V dropped 4 bases and J dropped 3 bases, with 25 bases sitting between them. CDR3 loop: CASSSSVLSRVANYEQYF. The CDR3 region has the DNA TGTGCCAGCAGCTCGTCGGTCCTCAGCCGGGTGGCGAACTACGAGCAGTACTTC.

The chain combines TRBV5-5 with TRBJ1-4, with D perhaps matching TRBD1 (5 bases). Germline V gene data show CDR1 as SGHKS and CDR2 as YYEKEE (reference sequence). Trimming took 4 bases from V and 8 from J, leaving 21 bases between them. The CDR3 has 16 residues. The CDR3 protein is CASSPMVAPWGEKLFF. In nucleotides, the CDR3 is TGTGCCAGCAGCCCTATGGTTGCTCCCTGGGGGGAAAAACTGTTTTTT.

This clonotype was counted only a few times. V usage is TRBV7-9 and J usage is TRBJ1-1; the D is unclear. Per the germline V gene, CDR1 is SEHNR and CDR2 is FQNEAQ (reference sequence). V lost 6 bases to trimming and J lost 4 bases, with 12 bases between them. This CDR3 is 13 amino acids long. CDR3 sequence reads: CASRTGRGTEAFF. The CDR3 nucleotides are TGTGCCAGCAGGACGGGTCGGGGCACTGAAGCTTTCTTT.

The chain employs TRBV15 and TRBJ2-7, with 12 bases aligning to TRBD2. Germline assignment: CDR1 LNHNV and CDR2 YYDKDF (reference sequence). This CDR3 spans 15 amino acids. The V gene end was trimmed by 3 bases and the J gene end by 4 bases; junction bases not matched to a gene: 4. The CDR3 spells CATSSRTSGEYEQYF. The CDR3 DNA reads TGTGCCACCAGCAGCCGGACTAGCGGGGAATACGAGCAGTACTTC. Variable domain in full (rest from reference TRBV15 and TRBJ2-7): DAMVIQNPRYQVTQFGKPVTLSCSQTLNHNVMYWYQQKSSQAPKLLFHYYDKDFNNEADTPDNFQSRRPNTSFCFLDIRSPGLGDTAMYLCATSSRTSGEYEQYFGPGTRLTVT.

The chain recombines TRBV5-1 with TRBJ1-1, with D tentatively TRBD1 (6 bases). V lost 1 base and J lost 3, with 10 bases in between. The CDR3 consists of 14 residues. Germline lookup yields CDR1 SGHRS and CDR2 YFSETQ. In nucleotides, the CDR3 is TGCGCCAGCAGCTTGTCGGGGGCGTACACTGAAGCTTTCTTT. As protein: CASSLSGAYTEAFF.

This clonotype appeared a few times. The gene calls are TRBV7-6 and TRBJ2-7; weak D call: TRBD2 (7 bases). Germline CDR1 and CDR2: SGHVS and FNYEAQ. The V end lost 4 bases, the J end lost 5 bases, and 12 bases lay between the germline ends. The CDR3 contains 13 residues. CDR3 coding DNA: TGTGCCAGCAGCTCCGTCGGGGGGCACGAGCAGTACTTC. Amino acid sequence: CASSSVGGHEQYF.

The genes are TRBV4-3 and TRBJ1-2, with D perhaps TRBD1 (6 bases). The germline V gene has CDR1 LGHNA and CDR2 YSLEER. The CDR3 sequence is 15 residues long. V lost 1 base and J lost 5, with 14 bases in between. CDR3 protein: CASSQAVGGHYGYTF. CDR3 in DNA: TGCGCCAGCAGCCAAGCTGTCGGGGGGCATTATGGCTACACCTTC.

The genes are TRBV7-6 and TRBJ2-1; perhaps TRBD1 as D (6 bases). The CDR3 consists of 18 residues. V dropped 0 bases and J dropped 2 bases, with 17 bases sitting between them. The germline gives CDR1 SGHVS, CDR2 FNYEAQ. The DNA for the CDR3 is TGTGCCAGCAGCTTAGCCGACCGAACCAGGGGAACCTACAATGAGCAGTTCTTC. The encoded protein is CASSLADRTRGTYNEQFF.

This clonotype was detected only a few times. CDR3: CASSLADSYGYTF. The CDR3 nucleotides are TGTGCCAGCAGCTTAGCCGACAGCTATGGCTACACCTTC. The genes are TRBV7-9 and TRBJ1-2, with D possibly matching TRBD1 (5 bases). CDR1 and CDR2 (germline): SEHNR, FQNEAQ (reference sequence). The CDR3 contains 13 residues. Trimming cost V 0 bases and J 4 bases, with 6 bases left between them.

The V and J genes are TRBV19 and TRBJ1-2; perhaps TRBD1 as D (6 bases). Trimming removed 7 bases at V and 2 bases at J, with 8 bases between. CDR1 LNHDA and CDR2 SQIVND come from the germline V gene (reference sequence). This CDR3 spans 12 amino acids. The CDR3 sequence: CASTGENYGYTF. The CDR3 DNA is TGTGCCAGTACAGGGGAGAACTATGGCTACACCTTC.

The CDR3 region has the DNA TGTGCCAGTAGTATCTTCGAAGGGCAGGGCCAGGCTTTCTTT. Protein product: CASSIFEGQGQAFF. The chain is built from TRBV19 and TRBJ1-1, with D maybe TRBD1 (5 bases). The V gene lost 3 bases and the J gene lost 11 bases, with 19 bases spanning the gap. CDR1 LNHDA and CDR2 SQIVND come from the germline V gene (reference sequence). The CDR3 spans 14 residues.